This TCR beta chain was recovered during a study of cytomegalovirus exposure and HLA in healthy donors. General study findings and limits: There were reportedly fewer N-insertions in an Asian-associated ancestry cluster than the roughly 680-donor mean, in a later analysis. The authors enumerated roughly 180 TCR beta chains as linked to cytomegalovirus.

The PCR made use of 60 Vbeta and 13 Jbeta primers. The assay was immunoSEQ multiplex PCR, and TCRdb's table has in-frame clones only and misses some. The repertoire holds 160,000 or so clones, around 80% seen once, with roughly 0.64% in the top ten. Of note for this clone: As yet, its antigen is unknown.

Trimming cost V 1 base and J 0 bases, with 11 bases left between them. The CDR3 totals 16 residues. Germline V gene sequence: CDR1 SGDLS, CDR2 YYNGEE. The TCR sequence derives from a woman aged 35 to 49 in good health and CMV-seronegative. V gene TRBV9 combines with J gene TRBJ1-3; D not certain. Sequenced material: PBMCs. This CDR3 is CASSVSGISSGNTIYF. Written as DNA, the CDR3 is TGTGCCAGCAGCGTATCGGGTATCTCCTCTGGAAACACCATATATTTT.